This TCR beta chain was obtained from a study of radiotherapy plus CTLA-4 blockade in lung cancer. Study information: Objective responses were documented in around a sixth of patients, with disease control in approximately 31%. Overall study findings and caveats: According to reports, early shifts in blood T cell clones, alongside interferon-beta, forecast response most accurately. There was expansion of tumor-derived TCR clones in blood after radiotherapy plus ipilimumab.

Points on this clone: Its target is not known.

The junction had 5 bases not matched to a gene; V was cut back by 2 bases and J by 2 bases. The germline gives CDR1 MGHRA, CDR2 YSYEKL. The CDR3 is 15 amino acids. CTLA-4 blockade with ipilimumab, together with focal radiation, was given to patients with chemo-refractory metastatic non-small-cell lung cancer. Produced via immunoSEQ multiplex PCR; TCRdb's table is partial and in-frame only. The table has 85,000 to 120,000 clones, more than 75% seen once. The receptor was isolated from a human donor with non-small cell lung cancer that progressed on radiotherapy plus ipilimumab. Some clones in this sample may be carry-over from other donors' samples. The source material was peripheral blood, sampled from a patient treated with radiotherapy plus ipilimumab. V and J are TRBV4-1 and TRBJ1-2; TRBD1 aligns across 7 bases. CDR3 DNA: TGCGCCAGCAGCCAAAGACAGGGAGTAAACTATGGCTACACCTTC. This gives the protein CASSQRQGVNYGYTF.